One TCR beta chain is described in this entry. This clonotype was observed a handful of times. Its antigen target is currently unknown. The record has no base qualities; no much larger clone is one base away. This sample was included in a study of response to subunit inactivated influenza vaccine (dated by TCRdb to the late 2010s). In the study overall: The study used deep quantitative T cell receptor repertoire profiling to track responses to a trivalent subunit inactivated influenza vaccine.

According to the germline V gene (reference sequence), CDR1 reads DFQATT and CDR2 reads SNEGSKA. At the junction V is shortened by 7 bases and J by 2 bases; bases outside the gene matches: 20. The CDR3 measures 20 amino acids from cysteine to phenylalanine. CDR3 DNA only is kept here, 60 bases in frame from base 1. Library preparation employed RT-PCR. TCRdb lists the instrument as Illumina HiSeq 2500. TCRdb reran the public reads through fastp at Q25 and MiXCR, keeping productive beta chains. Entries that share a CDR3 protein sequence are merged under the most common genes and DNA. Present in this sample are roughly 650,000 distinct CDR3 sequences, more than 15% of which were seen just once. Together, the top ten hold about 9.9% of the sample. Here is what the overall study found, with its caveats: The authors proposed that each seasonal influenza vaccination may bring in only a limited number of new T cells.

The material sequenced was PBMCs from blood, taken 11 to 12 days after vaccination. The sequence joins TRBV20-1 to TRBJ1-4, with 12 bases aligning to TRBD1. This sequence originates from a man aged 45-65 years who received an inactivated influenza vaccine. Donor details come from another sample of the same person, matched by shared clones. The base sequence is TGCAGTGTAGGGTCTTCGAAGCCGGGACAGGGGGCGAGGACTAATGAAAAACTGTTTTTT. It encodes CSVGSSKPGQGARTNEKLFF.